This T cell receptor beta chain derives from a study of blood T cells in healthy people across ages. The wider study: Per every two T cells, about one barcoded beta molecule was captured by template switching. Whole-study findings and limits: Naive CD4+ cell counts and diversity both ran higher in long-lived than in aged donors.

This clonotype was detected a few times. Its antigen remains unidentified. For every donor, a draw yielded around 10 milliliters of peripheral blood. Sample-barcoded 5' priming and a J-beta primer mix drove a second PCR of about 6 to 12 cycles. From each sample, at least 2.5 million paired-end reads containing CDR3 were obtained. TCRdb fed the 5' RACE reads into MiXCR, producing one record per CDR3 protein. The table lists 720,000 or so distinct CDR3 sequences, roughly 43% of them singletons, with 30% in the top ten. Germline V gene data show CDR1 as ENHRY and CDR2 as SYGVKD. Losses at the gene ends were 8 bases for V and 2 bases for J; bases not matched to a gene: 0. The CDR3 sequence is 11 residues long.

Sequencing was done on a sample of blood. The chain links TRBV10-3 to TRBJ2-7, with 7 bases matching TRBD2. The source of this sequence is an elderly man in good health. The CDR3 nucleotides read TGTGCCATCCGGGGGGCCTACGAGCAGTACTTC. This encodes CAIRGAYEQYF.